This T cell receptor beta chain came from a study of beta chain features in type 1 diabetes. The wider study: Cell yields, gender and age were comparable in patients and healthy donors. Study-level results: Type 1 diabetes patients had moderately but significantly shorter TCRB CDR3s in all four CD4+ subsets.

The study reverse transcribed the entire isolated RNA, so it sequenced expressed TCRB transcripts. This table comes from immunoSEQ multiplex PCR, and its TCRdb copy is limited to in-frame clones, with some not included. The data show roughly 150,000 clones, with around 8.6% seen just once and more than 0.45% held by the top ten. Germline values: CDR1 SGDLS, CDR2 YYNGEE. The CDR3 is 15 amino acids. The V and J ends lost 6 bases and 5 bases, in that order; junction bases with no gene match: 8. CD45RO/CCR7/CD25/CD127/CD95/CD27 separated CD4+ naive, central memory, regulatory and stem cell-like memory cells by sorting. This clone was picked up a small number of times. Its antigen is undetermined.

V and J are TRBV9 and TRBJ2-3; 11 bases are a match to TRBD2. Sequenced input: central memory CD4+ T cells from blood. The receptor's source is a woman aged 18-30 years with type 1 diabetes. The CDR3 sequence: CASTNSGRVGDTQYF. For the CDR3, the DNA is TGTGCCAGCACGAATAGCGGGAGGGTTGGAGATACGCAGTATTTT.